Shown below are 25 T cell receptor beta chains from a single sample sequenced in a study of T cells in Graves' hyperthyroidism and ophthalmopathy. Amplified TCR beta CDR3 regions derived from RNA transcripts. The TCR CDR3 was amplified in a first-round RT-PCR using the HTBI primer set. TCRdb ran MiXCR on the multiplex PCR reads and lists one entry per CDR3 protein. There are over 700,000 distinct CDR3 sequences in the sample; about two fifths occur only once, and approximately 10% lies in the top ten. Sequencing was carried out using blood. These receptors were collected from a man aged 18 to 30 with Graves' hyperthyroidism.

This clonotype appeared many times. This chain connects TRBV15 to TRBJ2-6; D gene unclear. The CDR3 spans 15 residues. V lost 5 bases, J lost 0 bases, and 8 bases lay in between. Germline V lookup: CDR1 LNHNV, CDR2 YYDKDF (reference sequence). The chain's CDR3 is CATSPRYSGANVLTF. CDR3 nucleotides: TGTGCCACCAGCCCCAGGTACTCTGGGGCCAACGTCCTGACTTTC.

This clonotype was detected only a few times. The chain carries TRBV2 and TRBJ1-2; 8 nucleotides align to TRBD1. With V trimmed by 4 bases and J by 6 bases, 4 bases remained unmatched. CDR1 and CDR2 from the germline V gene are SNHLY and FYNNEI. The CDR3 has 13 residues. Here the CDR3 reads CASSGTGRDGYTF. CDR3 sequence (DNA): TGTGCCAGCAGTGGGACAGGGAGGGATGGCTACACCTTC.

Comments on this clonotype: The junction does not match germline at one end; this may be a read error. The chain recombines TRBV20-1 with TRBJ2-5, with TRBD1 matching over 7 bases. This CDR3 has 10 residues. Germline CDR1 DFQATT, CDR2 SNEGSKA (reference sequence). DNA for the CDR3: TGCAGTGCTCCGAGGGCAGGGGGATCCTTC. Its translation: CSAPRAGGSF.

This clonotype was picked up a small number of times. This rearrangement joins TRBV20-1 to TRBJ2-7, with D tentatively TRBD1 (5 bases). Germline assignment: CDR1 DFQATT and CDR2 SNEGSKA (reference sequence). V gave up 0 bases and J gave up 3 bases, with 12 bases separating them. The CDR3 length is 14 residues. For the CDR3, the DNA is TGCAGTGCTAGAGATCTGGACACCCTCTACGAGCAGTACTTC. Translated, it gives CSARDLDTLYEQYF.

The J gene is TRBJ1-4, the V gene TRBV7-2; D not certain. The germline gives CDR1 SGHTA, CDR2 FQGNSA. The V and J ends lost 3 bases and 8 bases respectively, with 13 bases between them. This CDR3 has 14 amino acids. Here the CDR3 DNA reads TGTGCCAGCAGCTTGGGTGGGTCTCGAGAAAAACTGTTTTTT. It translates to CASSLGGSREKLFF.

The CDR3, as DNA: TGCAGTCCATGGTCACAAATGAACACTGAAGCTTTCTTT. Encoded protein: CSPWSQMNTEAFF. J is TRBJ1-1 and V is TRBV20-1; D not certain. This CDR3 has 13 residues. Trimming left V 8 bases short and J 0 bases short, with 13 bases between. Germline V lookup: CDR1 DFQATT, CDR2 SNEGSKA (reference sequence).

This clonotype was seen more than once but under ten times. CDR3 region: CSARDLQSSHEQYF. In DNA, the CDR3 is TGCAGTGCTAGAGATCTACAGTCTTCCCACGAGCAGTACTTC. The genes are TRBV20-1 and TRBJ2-7; D ambiguous. V was clipped by 0 bases and J by 5 bases, with 14 bases between them. CDR3 length: 14 amino acids. Germline loops: CDR1 DFQATT, CDR2 SNEGSKA (reference sequence).

The chain uses TRBV12-3 or TRBV12-4 and TRBJ1-1, with D possibly being TRBD1 (6 bases). The CDR3 runs 15 residues. V was cut by 6 bases and J by 0 bases, with 14 bases left in between. As DNA, the CDR3 is TGTGCCAGCAGGCCAGCAGGGGCCATGAACACTGAAGCTTTCTTT. The encoded protein is CASRPAGAMNTEAFF.

The V and J genes are TRBV2 and TRBJ1-4; 8 nucleotides line up with TRBD1. Germline V lookup: CDR1 SNHLY, CDR2 FYNNEI. V was clipped by 5 bases and J by 6 bases; unmatched bases: 11. The CDR3 is 16 amino acids. CDR3 protein: CASSSTGGGVDEKLFF. The DNA for the CDR3 is TGTGCCAGCAGTTCTACAGGGGGTGGGGTGGATGAAAAACTGTTTTTT.

This chain connects TRBV7-2 to TRBJ2-3, with D unresolved. This CDR3 comprises 14 residues. The V gene lost 5 bases and the J gene lost 8 bases, with 17 bases spanning the gap. Germline V gene data show CDR1 as SGHTA and CDR2 as FQGNSA. CDR3 loop: CASSRPDASATQYF. The CDR3 DNA follows: TGTGCCAGCAGCCGCCCCGATGCGAGCGCTACGCAGTATTTT. The full variable domain, completed using reference TRBV7-2 and TRBJ2-3, is GAGVSQSPSNKVTEKGKDVELRCDPISGHTALYWYRQSLGQGLEFLIYFQGNSAPDKSGLPSDRFSAERTGGSVSTLTIQRTQQEDSAVYLCASSRPDASATQYFGPGTRLTVL.

This clonotype was seen only a few times. The genes are TRBV2 and TRBJ2-7, with D maybe TRBD1 (6 bases). From germline, CDR1 is SNHLY and CDR2 FYNNEI. The CDR3 runs to 12 residues. V shed 7 bases and J shed 5 bases, with 12 bases lying between them. Here the CDR3 DNA reads TGTGCCAGCAAGGAGGCAGGGGACGAGCAGTACTTC. The encoded protein is CASKEAGDEQYF.

In the case of this clonotype: This could be a read error, since a much larger clone is one nucleotide away. The chain couples TRBV2 to TRBJ1-5; no clear D gene. The CDR3 has 12 residues. Trimming took 1 base from V and 8 from J, leaving 6 bases between them. Germline values: CDR1 SNHLY, CDR2 FYNNEI. The CDR3: CASSEGREPQHF. The CDR3 region has the DNA TGTGCCAGCAGTGAAGGACGGGAGCCCCAGCATTTT.

This clonotype was counted at least ten times. This rearrangement joins TRBV15 to TRBJ1-5, with 8 bases identical to TRBD1. Germline trimming cut 1 base from V and 6 bases from J; bases unmatched to any gene: 11. This CDR3 is 17 amino acids long. CDR1 LNHNV and CDR2 YYDKDF come from the germline V gene (reference sequence). The DNA of the CDR3 is TGTGCCACCAGCAGAGGGGGGGGCAGGGGGCAGGGTCAGCCCCAGCATTTT. Translation gives CATSRGGGRGQGQPQHF.

The sample holds one count of this clonotype. The CDR3 sequence: CARDGGTQETQYF. The CDR3 DNA sequence: TGTGCTAGAGATGGGGGGACCCAAGAGACCCAGTACTTC. V is TRBV25-1 and J is TRBJ2-5, with D perhaps TRBD2 (6 bases). The V gene's germline CDR1 is MGHDK and CDR2 SYGVNS. The CDR3 spans 13 residues. Together with reference TRBV25-1 and TRBJ2-5, the CDR3 gives the full variable domain: EADIYQTPRYLVIGTGKKITLECSQTMGHDKMYWYQQDPGMELHLIHYSYGVNSTEKGDLSSESTVSRIRTEHFPLTLESARPSHTSQYLCARDGGTQETQYFGPGTRLLVL.

This chain connects TRBV25-1 to TRBJ2-7; possible D gene TRBD1, 6 bases. The germline CDR1 and CDR2 sequences are MGHDK and SYGVNS. Between the trimmed V and J ends, which lost 1 base and 4 bases, there was a span of 11 bases. The CDR3 extends over 14 amino acids. The CDR3 bases are TGTGCCAGCAGTGAATCGACAGGAGCTTACGAGCAGTACTTC. Encoded protein: CASSESTGAYEQYF.

This rearrangement joins TRBV7-2 to TRBJ2-7; 7 nucleotides align to TRBD2. V shed 3 bases and J 1 base; nucleotides not matched to a gene: 6. This CDR3 is built from 15 residues. Germline V gene sequence: CDR1 SGHTA, CDR2 FQGNSA. CDR3 DNA sequence: TGTGCCAGCAGCTTGGGGACTAATCCTTCCTACGAGCAGTACTTC. Translating it yields CASSLGTNPSYEQYF.

The chain recombines TRBV9 with TRBJ2-7; D unclear. There are 14 residues in the CDR3. The germline CDR1 and CDR2 sequences are SGDLS and YYNGEE. V lost 4 bases to trimming and J lost 2 bases, with 13 bases between them. In DNA, the CDR3 is TGTGCCAGCAGCTTAACCGGGCTCGCCTACGAGCAGTACTTC. Amino acid sequence: CASSLTGLAYEQYF.

The V gene is TRBV7-9, the J gene TRBJ2-7; TRBD2 might be the D (6 bases). V dropped 8 bases and J dropped 5 bases, with 25 bases sitting between them. CDR3 length: 16 amino acids. Per germline, CDR1 SEHNR and CDR2 FQNEAQ (reference sequence). This CDR3 reads CASRTQIRGRLDEQYF. The CDR3 DNA is TGTGCCAGCCGCACCCAAATTCGGGGGAGACTTGACGAGCAGTACTTC.

A note on this clonotype: This clone may be a read error of a much larger clone one base away. The chain links TRBV12-3 or TRBV12-4 to TRBJ1-2; no clear D gene. The CDR3 spans 13 residues. CDR3 sequence: CASRWTDYYGYIF. CDR3 nucleotide sequence: TGTGCCAGCAGATGGACGGACTACTATGGCTACATCTTC.

V usage is TRBV20-1 and J usage is TRBJ1-2; D is undetermined. V gave up 5 bases and J gave up 7 bases, with 17 bases separating them. The CDR3 is 13 amino acids. Looked up from germline, CDR1 is DFQATT and CDR2 is SNEGSKA (reference sequence). The CDR3 DNA follows: TGCAGTGCTGACCGACACGCATCAGTTGGCTACACCTTC. Its protein is CSADRHASVGYTF.

This clonotype was seen many times. The chain joins TRBV7-8 to TRBJ1-2; 8 bases are a match to TRBD1. Germline values: CDR1 SGHVS, CDR2 FQNEAQ. The CDR3 spans 14 residues. V was pared by 6 bases and J by 6 bases, with 9 bases of the junction left unmatched. The CDR3 reads CASRDTGGENGYTF. Here the CDR3 DNA reads TGTGCCAGCAGGGATACAGGGGGAGAAAATGGCTACACCTTC.

This clonotype was seen more than once but under ten times. The chain has TRBV12-3 or TRBV12-4 and TRBJ2-5, with D unresolved. The V and J ends lost 7 bases and 0 bases respectively, with 12 bases between them. CDR3 length: 14 amino acids. CDR3 DNA: TGTGCCAGCACCCTTCACTCGTACCAAGAGACCCAGTACTTC. Translated, it gives CASTLHSYQETQYF.

This clonotype appeared a few times. J is TRBJ2-2 and V is TRBV29-1; a weak D match, TRBD1 (5 bases). This CDR3 has 15 amino acids. CDR1 SQVTM and CDR2 ANQGSEA come from the germline V gene. The ends were cut back, 1 base at V and 6 bases at J, with 15 bases in the middle. The CDR3 is CSVEGGWGMPGELFF. The CDR3 bases are TGCAGCGTTGAAGGGGGCTGGGGAATGCCCGGGGAGCTGTTTTTT.

The sample holds one count of this clonotype. The rearrangement links TRBV12-3 or TRBV12-4 to TRBJ2-7, with 11 bases aligning to TRBD1. Germline trimming cut 6 bases from V and 3 bases from J; bases unmatched to any gene: 13. The CDR3 sequence is 17 residues long. The CDR3 region is CASSQVGTGGQDYEQYF. CDR3 coding DNA: TGTGCCAGCAGCCAAGTCGGGACAGGGGGGCAGGACTACGAGCAGTACTTC.

Here the CDR3 DNA reads TGCAGTGCTCCTACGACGGGGCCGAATTCACCCCTCCACTTT. Translated, it gives CSAPTTGPNSPLHF. The chain carries TRBV20-1 and TRBJ1-6; tentative D call: TRBD1 (5 bases). This CDR3 has 14 residues. Trimming removed 5 bases at V and 7 bases at J, with 15 bases between. Germline values: CDR1 DFQATT, CDR2 SNEGSKA (reference sequence).